The 5 T cell receptor beta chains listed next were all sequenced from one sample in a study of blood T cell repertoires in COVID-19 (dated by TCRdb to 2018 to 2020). Library preparation employed the immunoSEQ multiplex PCR assay. This immuneACCESS table, as held by TCRdb, lists in-frame sequences with V and J called but not all clones. Of the missing ones, under half trace to an unresolved V gene in checked studies; the others have no known cause. For this sample there are fewer than 200,000 clones; 88% appear just once. The ten largest clones add up to roughly 24% of the sample. The material sequenced was peripheral blood. These receptors were obtained from a man aged 60 to 69 with acute or convalescent COVID-19.

CDR3 sequence: CASSQDRDRINSPLHF. Written as DNA, the CDR3 is TGCGCCAGCAGCCAAGATAGGGACAGAATTAATTCACCCCTCCACTTT. The chain couples TRBV4-1 to TRBJ1-6; 7 bases line up with TRBD1. This CDR3 region has 16 residues. Germline V gene lookup returns CDR1 MGHRA and CDR2 YSYEKL. J was trimmed by 6 bases and V by 0 bases; bases with no gene match: 5.

CDR3 nucleotide sequence: TGTGCCAGCAGCTGGGGGACAGGGGCCGAAAAACTGTTTTTT. Amino acids: CASSWGTGAEKLFF. This chain connects TRBV5-6 to TRBJ1-4; 10 bases fit TRBD1. Germline V gives CDR1 SGHDT, CDR2 YYEEEE. V lost 3 bases and J lost 8; bases outside the gene matches: 4. The CDR3 totals 14 residues.

The gene calls are TRBV5-4 and TRBJ2-2; the D is unclear. Trimming stripped 1 base from V and 0 bases from J, with 4 bases between. Germline CDR1 SGHNT, CDR2 YYREEE (reference sequence). This CDR3 has 14 amino acids. The CDR3 region has the DNA TGTGCCAGCAGCTTGCAGACGAACACCGGGGAGCTGTTTTTT. Protein product: CASSLQTNTGELFF.

The gene calls are TRBV5-5 and TRBJ1-6; 8 nucleotides align to TRBD1. J was trimmed by 9 bases and V by 4 bases; bases with no gene match: 6. The CDR3 length is 14 residues. The germline gives CDR1 SGHKS, CDR2 YYEKEE (reference sequence). Here the CDR3 reads CASSPWDRSSPLHF. The CDR3 region has the DNA TGTGCCAGCAGCCCCTGGGACAGGAGTTCACCCCTCCACTTT. Variable domain in full (rest from reference TRBV5-5 and TRBJ1-6): DAGVTQSPTHLIKTRGQQVTLRCSPISGHKSVSWYQQVLGQGPQFIFQYYEKEERGRGNFPDRFSARQFPNYSSELNVNALLLGDSALYLCASSPWDRSSPLHFGNGTRLTVT.

This chain uses TRBV7-2 with TRBJ2-3; D unresolved. Germline CDR1 and CDR2: SGHTA and FQGNSA. The ends were cut back, 0 bases at V and 5 bases at J, with 9 bases in the middle. CDR3 size: 14 residues. In nucleotides, the CDR3 is TGTGCCAGCAGCTTAGCCCCCCCCCAAGATACGCAGTATTTT. This gives the protein CASSLAPPQDTQYF. The full variable domain, its missing parts supplied by reference TRBV7-2 and TRBJ2-3, is GAGVSQSPSNKVTEKGKDVELRCDPISGHTALYWYRQSLGQGLEFLIYFQGNSAPDKSGLPSDRFSAERTGGSVSTLTIQRTQQEDSAVYLCASSLAPPQDTQYFGPGTRLTVL.